The subject of this entry is one TCR beta chain. This entry belongs to a study of Ad26.COV2.S vaccination and SARS-CoV-2 variants. V was clipped by 0 bases and J by 4 bases; unmatched bases: 9. The CDR3 totals 17 residues. Germline CDR1 is KGHDR and CDR2 is SFDVKD. The table came from immunoSEQ multiplex PCR; TCRdb's copy has only in-frame clones and leaves some out. The table lists 350,000 to 400,000 clones, about 89% of them singletons. Treatment meaning: some 20 received Ad26.COV2.S at low or high dose, single or two shots; 5 received placebo; per-sample allocation not given. Specimens were obtained on day 63 following the first vaccine or placebo injection.

V is TRBV24-1 and J is TRBJ2-7; 9 nucleotides line up with TRBD2. The input for sequencing was peripheral blood, taken in a trial of Ad26.COV2.S vaccine versus placebo. The receptor was derived from a person aged 18-60 years who received the Ad26.COV2.S COVID-19 vaccine or a placebo. The CDR3 here is CATSDLSGVAGEYEQYF. The CDR3 DNA sequence: TGTGCCACCAGTGATTTGTCTGGGGTAGCGGGGGAATACGAGCAGTACTTC.